What follows is one T cell receptor beta chain and its context. Its target is unknown. The data are from a study of graft-versus-host responses after intestinal transplantation. Whole-study context: Multivisceral, liver-intestinal, or isolated intestinal transplants were received by the recipients. After anti-thymocyte globulin induction, recipients took tacrolimus and steroids for two to three years.

The CDR3 contains 13 residues. V gave up 6 bases and J gave up 3 bases; unmatched junction bases: 5. CDR1 and CDR2 (germline): SGHTA, FQGNSA. Study conclusions and caveats: GvH clones were found in recipient marrow; some appeared first in ileum or blood. An association linked early post-transplant HvG declines with peak circulating GvH clone levels.

The data were produced by immunoSEQ multiplex PCR, yet TCRdb's version contains in-frame clones alone and is incomplete. Here the sample spans tens of thousands of clones, around 93% being singletons. The clonotype originates from a human donor who was the organ donor for an intestinal transplant. The rearrangement uses TRBV7-2 and TRBJ2-7; 7 bases are shared with TRBD1. Sequenced here: unstimulated CD4+ T cells sorted from spleen or lymph node cells, sampled before transplant. CDR3 DNA: TGTGCCAGCAGGCCCCGGACAGGCTACGAGCAGTACTTC. Protein product: CASRPRTGYEQYF.